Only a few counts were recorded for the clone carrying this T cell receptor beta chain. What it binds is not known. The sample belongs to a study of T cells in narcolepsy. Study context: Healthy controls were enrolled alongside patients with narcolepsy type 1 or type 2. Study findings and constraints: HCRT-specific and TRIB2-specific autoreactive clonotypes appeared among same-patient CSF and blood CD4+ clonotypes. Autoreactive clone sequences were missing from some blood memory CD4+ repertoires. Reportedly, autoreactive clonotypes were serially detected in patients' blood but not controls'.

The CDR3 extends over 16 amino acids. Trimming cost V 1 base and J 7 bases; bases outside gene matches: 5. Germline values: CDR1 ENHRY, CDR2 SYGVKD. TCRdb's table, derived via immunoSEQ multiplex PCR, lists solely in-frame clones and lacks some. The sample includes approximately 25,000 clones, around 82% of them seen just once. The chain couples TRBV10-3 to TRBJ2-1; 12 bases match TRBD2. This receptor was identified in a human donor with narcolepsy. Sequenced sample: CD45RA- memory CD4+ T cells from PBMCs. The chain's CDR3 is CAISELLAGGPNEQFF. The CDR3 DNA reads TGTGCCATCAGTGAGTTGCTAGCGGGGGGGCCAAATGAGCAGTTCTTC.